This note documents a single TCR beta chain sequence. J lost 2 bases, V lost 3 bases, and 5 bases had no gene match. Germline-derived CDR1 and CDR2 are SGHNT and YYREEE (reference sequence). The CDR3 sequence is 15 residues long. The data are from a study of shared clonotypes between healthy human individuals. The donors were adults (healthy and HIV-negative) with no recent acute infections or vaccinations. A CD45RA-negative memory subset and a CD45RA+ naive subset were separated from the CD4+ cells. The table came from immunoSEQ multiplex PCR; TCRdb's copy has only in-frame clones and leaves some out. In the table there are under 2.5 million clones, 92% of which are singletons.

The specimen sequenced was naive CD4+ T cells from PBMCs. This sample's subset: CD45RA+ positively selected. The chain uses TRBV5-4 and TRBJ2-5; 9 bases fit TRBD2. The sequence was obtained from a man between 18 and 35 years old in good health. Some clones in this sample may be carry-over from other donors' samples. CDR3 loop: CASSSGTSRQETQYF. CDR3 DNA: TGTGCCAGCAGCTCCGGGACTAGCAGACAAGAGACCCAGTACTTC.